Following are 20 T cell receptor beta chains from one sample sequenced in a study of shared clonotypes between healthy human individuals. Sequencing was performed with immunoSEQ multiplex PCR; in TCRdb, only in-frame clones are kept and a portion is missing. This sample yields approximately 940,000 clones, of which around three quarters are seen a single time; around 1.5% belongs to the top ten. Sequencing input: memory CD4+ T cells sorted from blood. Regarding subset: CD45RA-negative fraction. The receptors come from a man younger than 30 in good health.

The V call is TRBV5-4, the J call TRBJ1-1, with 8 bases identical to TRBD1. The CDR3 loop spans 14 amino acids. The ends lost 5 bases at V and 3 bases at J; junction bases unmatched: 6. CDR1 is SGHNT, CDR2 YYREEE, per germline (reference sequence). CDR3 sequence reads: CASSRDRWDTEAFF. CDR3 bases: TGTGCCAGCAGTCGGGACAGGTGGGACACTGAAGCTTTCTTT.

The gene calls are TRBV7-6 and TRBJ2-1, with 10 bases identical to TRBD2. V shed 5 bases and J 4 bases; nucleotides not matched to a gene: 11. Germline V gene sequence: CDR1 SGHVS, CDR2 FNYEAQ. CDR3 length: 17 residues. CDR3 loop: CASSPRGAGGPYNEQFF. The CDR3 DNA reads as TGTGCCAGCAGCCCCCGAGGAGCGGGAGGGCCATACAATGAGCAGTTCTTC.

The J gene is TRBJ2-5, the V gene TRBV6-5; weak D call: TRBD1 (5 bases). Per germline, CDR1 MNHEY and CDR2 SVGAGI. The CDR3 is made up of 13 amino acids. V was clipped by 7 bases and J by 6 bases, with 15 bases between them. CDR3 protein: CASTPGRGQTQYF. The CDR3 nucleotides read TGTGCCAGCACTCCAGGAAGGGGTCAGACCCAGTACTTC.

V is TRBV18 and J is TRBJ2-3; 7 bases align to TRBD1. CDR1 is KGHSH and CDR2 is LQKENI in the germline V gene. CDR3 length: 16 amino acids. V gave up 0 bases and J gave up 4 bases; unmatched junction bases: 7. The CDR3 coding sequence is TGTGCCAGCTCACCACCCGGACAGGCCCTCGCAGATACGCAGTATTTT. Residues: CASSPPGQALADTQYF.

The chain recombines TRBV7-2 with TRBJ2-5; 7 bases agree with TRBD1. This CDR3 comprises 13 residues. Looked up from germline, CDR1 is SGHTA and CDR2 is FQGNSA. V lost 5 bases to trimming and J lost 5 bases; unmatched junction nucleotides: 5. The CDR3 reads CASSQTGLETQYF. The CDR3 DNA is TGTGCCAGCAGCCAGACAGGGTTGGAGACCCAGTACTTC.

The chain carries TRBV9 and TRBJ2-7; 9 positions match TRBD2. The germline V gene has CDR1 SGDLS and CDR2 YYNGEE. This CDR3 region has 18 residues. V dropped 0 bases and J dropped 0; count of bases not matched to a gene: 10. As DNA, the CDR3 is TGTGCCAGCAGCGTAGGTTCGGGCGGGAGGGCCCTCTCCTACGAGCAGTACTTC. Translated: CASSVGSGGRALSYEQYF.

This clone appeared a few times. The same CDR3 can be traced to other DNA sequences in this sample. The rearrangement joins TRBV6-5 to TRBJ1-5; D remains ambiguous. Germline CDR1 reads MNHEY; CDR2 reads SVGAGI. CDR3 length equals 14 residues. V lost 0 bases and J lost 4, with 7 bases in between. The CDR3 DNA reads as TGTGCCAGCAGTTACTCTGGGGTGAATCAGCCCCAGCATTTT. It codes for CASSYSGVNQPQHF.

This clone was seen once. The junction does not match germline at one end; this may be a read error. The CDR3 loop is CASSEASGSSTVF. CDR3 nucleotides: TGTGCCAGCAGTGAAGCGAGTGGGAGTTCAACGGTCTTC. The chain combines TRBV2 with TRBJ2-1; D perhaps matches TRBD2 (5 bases). From germline, CDR1 is SNHLY and CDR2 FYNNEI. The CDR3 is 13 residues long.

This rearrangement joins TRBV9 to TRBJ2-1, with 9 bases identical to TRBD2. V lost 4 bases to trimming and J lost 8 bases; unmatched junction nucleotides: 10. The CDR3 runs to 15 residues. Per the germline V gene, CDR1 is SGDLS and CDR2 is YYNGEE. The CDR3 sequence is CASSPLPLAGDEQFF. The CDR3 bases are TGTGCCAGCAGCCCATTACCGTTAGCGGGAGATGAGCAGTTCTTC.

The rearrangement uses TRBV27 and TRBJ2-7, with D perhaps TRBD2 (5 bases). CDR1 is MNHEY, CDR2 SMNVEV, per germline (reference sequence). CDR3 length: 14 residues. V was pared by 5 bases and J by 7 bases, with 18 bases between. The CDR3 is CASSHPGPSGEQYF. CDR3 sequence (DNA): TGTGCCAGCAGTCACCCGGGCCCCTCGGGGGAGCAGTACTTC.

The chain joins TRBV7-8 to TRBJ2-4; 7 bases fit TRBD1. Germline CDR1 and CDR2: SGHVS and FQNEAQ. V dropped 5 bases and J dropped 4; count of bases not matched to a gene: 5. The CDR3 runs 14 residues. In DNA form, the CDR3 reads TGTGCCAGCAGCGCAGGGGACAGTAAAAACATTCAGTACTTC. This sequence encodes CASSAGDSKNIQYF.

The rearrangement uses TRBV10-3 and TRBJ2-7, with 13 bases identical to TRBD2. From germline, CDR1 is ENHRY and CDR2 SYGVKD. The CDR3 runs 17 residues. With V trimmed by 4 bases and J by 4 bases, 10 bases remained unmatched. CDR3 loop: CAISGTSGGPTLYEQYF. The DNA of the CDR3 is TGTGCCATCAGTGGGACTAGCGGGGGCCCGACTCTTTACGAGCAGTACTTC.

The chain combines TRBV18 with TRBJ2-6; D is possibly TRBD1 (6 bases). Germline CDR1 reads KGHSH; CDR2 reads LQKENI. The CDR3 length is 17 residues. Between the trimmed V and J ends, which lost 0 bases and 0 bases, there was a span of 9 bases. The CDR3 reads CASSPPTGRSGANVLTF. For the CDR3, the DNA is TGTGCCAGCTCACCACCGACAGGCCGCTCTGGGGCCAACGTCCTGACTTTC.

This chain links TRBV5-4 with TRBJ1-4, with 7 bases that match TRBD1. CDR3 length equals 15 residues. Germline CDR1 and CDR2: SGHNT and YYREEE (reference sequence). V lost 5 bases to trimming and J lost 3 bases; unmatched junction nucleotides: 7. This chain's CDR3 is CASSSKDRANEKLFF. The DNA for the CDR3 is TGTGCCAGCAGTTCGAAAGACAGGGCTAATGAAAAACTGTTTTTT.

Worth noting for this clone: One end of the junction fails to match germline, which may point to a read error. The chain uses TRBV5-6 and TRBJ2-7; the D call may be TRBD1 or TRBD2 (5 bases each). The germline V gene encodes CDR1 SGHDT and CDR2 YYEEEE. The CDR3 loop spans 16 amino acids. As DNA, the CDR3 is TGTGCCAGCAGCTTCTCCCGGGACCATGACCCGTACGTGCAGTACTTC. This translates into CASSFSRDHDPYVQYF.

V and J are TRBV5-5 and TRBJ2-2, with D possibly being TRBD1 (6 bases). The CDR3 loop spans 16 amino acids. Germline V gives CDR1 SGHKS, CDR2 YYEKEE (reference sequence). V lost 1 base and J 5 bases, leaving 15 bases between the germline ends. Here the CDR3 reads CASSLIPDSRTGELFF. CDR3 DNA sequence: TGTGCCAGCAGCTTGATACCGGACAGCCGAACCGGGGAGCTGTTTTTT.

This clone appeared a single time. The V and J genes are TRBV6-5 and TRBJ2-7; 8 nucleotides match TRBD1. CDR3 length: 14 amino acids. Unmatched junction bases numbered 6, after V lost 7 bases and J lost 1 base. The germline V gene encodes CDR1 MNHEY and CDR2 SVGAGI. The CDR3 loop reads CASKGGQASYEQYF. CDR3 nucleotide sequence: TGTGCCAGCAAAGGGGGACAGGCATCCTACGAGCAGTACTTC.

A few counts support this clone. V and J are TRBV5-1 and TRBJ2-3; D possibly corresponds to TRBD2 (6 bases). CDR1 is SGHRS, CDR2 YFSETQ, per germline. The CDR3 sequence is 16 residues long. V was clipped by 5 bases and J by 3 bases, with 19 bases between them. As DNA, the CDR3 is TGCGCCAGCAGATCGACGACTAGTCTAACGACAGATACGCAGTATTTT. Translating it yields CASRSTTSLTTDTQYF.

The J gene is TRBJ2-5, the V gene TRBV18; D may be TRBD1 (6 bases). CDR1 is KGHSH and CDR2 is LQKENI in the germline V gene. The germline V and J ends were trimmed by 3 bases and 2 bases, with 13 bases remaining between them. CDR3 size: 15 residues. The CDR3 here is CASSPAPGEQETQYF. For the CDR3, the DNA is TGTGCCAGCTCACCGGCTCCAGGGGAACAAGAGACCCAGTACTTC.

The chain has TRBV5-6 and TRBJ2-7, with D perhaps TRBD2 (5 bases). Trimming took 0 bases from V and 6 from J, leaving 22 bases between them. CDR3 length: 17 amino acids. CDR1 and CDR2 (germline): SGHDT, YYEEEE. CDR3 nucleotides: TGTGCCAGCAGCTTGGCCGGTGGGTGGACTGCCCTACGCGAGCAGTACTTC. Encoded protein: CASSLAGGWTALREQYF.